This entry concerns a single TCR beta chain. Its antigen is as yet unknown. Measured with immunoSEQ multiplex PCR; TCRdb has only the in-frame clones, and not every one. The sample records approximately 37,000 clones, roughly 50% being singletons. The V gene's germline CDR1 is SGHTA and CDR2 FQGNSA. The CDR3 has 14 amino acids. The V and J ends lost 8 bases and 2 bases respectively, with 14 bases between them. The record originates from a study of a mutant IDH1 vaccine in newly diagnosed glioma. Turning to the study itself: Onset of vaccination occurred 4-6 weeks following radiotherapy alone, or with temozolomide cycles. A 62.5% male, approximately 38% female split and a mean age of 40.4 years characterized treated patients. Therapy received beforehand was radiotherapy, temozolomide, or both, with most patients given both.

Time point denoted: week 5, during vaccination. Doses consisted of 300 ug of mutant IDH1 20-mer peptide each, paired with topical imiquimod. The chain joins TRBV7-2 to TRBJ2-3; D possibly corresponds to TRBD1 (6 bases). The sequence was collected from a woman between 18 and 30 years old with glioma. The sequencing used PBMCs, collected from a glioma patient whose treatment included an IDH1 peptide vaccine. CDR3 in DNA: TGTGCCAGCTGCCGTATGGGGGCCACAGATACGCAGTATTTT. This gives the protein CASCRMGATDTQYF.